The rows below give T cell receptor beta chains drawn from one sample of a study of control samples from healthy donors and cancer patients. The protocol was immunoSEQ multiplex PCR, while the TCRdb copy is restricted to in-frame clones and leaves out a portion. Here the sample spans some 160,000 clones, approximately 90% being singletons. The sequencing sample was made of blood. All receptors come from a woman aged 25 to 39 in good health. Each CDR3 is given with its conserved first and last residue. Clone size is given for some rows only: seen once, a few or many times, or a class if the clone is expanded.

clone size | J gene | V gene | CDR3 protein
. | TRBJ1-2 | TRBV6-5 | CANRRTGTNYGYTF
once | TRBJ2-7 | TRBV6-5 | CASSYGDRGVDEQYF
. | TRBJ1-5 | TRBV10-3 | CAISGGDQPQHF
. | TRBJ1-2 | TRBV5-1 | CASSLRSVNYGYTF
once | TRBJ2-2 | TRBV6-4 | CASSDSTGGTGELFF
. | TRBJ2-1 | TRBV29-1 | CSVEGASGYNEQFF
. | TRBJ2-3 | TRBV15 | CATSTSQLAGVPDTQYF
. | TRBJ1-2 | TRBV24-1 | CATSDPQVNYGYTF
. | TRBJ2-1 | TRBV5-8 | CASSFSGLYNEQFF
. | TRBJ1-2 | TRBV4-1 | CASSQVNLGAGEHYGYTF
. | TRBJ1-1 | TRBV18 | CASSTDTEAFF
. | TRBJ1-2 | TRBV15 | CATSSRQVLDHYTF
. | TRBJ2-7 | TRBV27 | CASSFLAGSSYEQYF
. | TRBJ2-1 | TRBV12-3/TRBV12-4 | CASSLLGFDEQFF
. | TRBJ1-2 | TRBV19 | CASSLRDGGGYTF
. | TRBJ2-7 | TRBV7-9 | CASSLRYGQSYEQYF
. | TRBJ2-7 | TRBV7-9 | CASSLGGRTYEQYF
. | TRBJ1-1 | TRBV5-5 | CASSIRHRGRNTEAFF
. | TRBJ2-7 | TRBV27 | CASRLGTASYEQYF
. | TRBJ2-7 | TRBV5-4 | CASSPRTDYEQYF
. | TRBJ1-5 | TRBV12-5 | CASGGTGDQPQHF
. | TRBJ2-2 | TRBV7-2 | CASSLFLMGTGELFF
. | TRBJ2-3 | TRBV5-5 | CASSLLQLAGPRSTDTQYF